The sequence of this TCR beta chain was determined in a study of CD4 and CD8 cells across lung adenocarcinoma regions. TCRdb used MiXCR to reprocess the PCR reads, holding one entry per CDR3 protein. Among tens of thousands of distinct CDR3 sequences listed, around 50% were seen once. The V gene's germline CDR1 is MNHNS and CDR2 SASEGT. This CDR3 is built from 15 residues. With regard to this clonotype: At one end, the junction sequence differs from germline, possibly due to a read error.

The TCR sequence derives from a female donor with lung adenocarcinoma. The CD4 and CD8 labels of this study may be unreliable. V is TRBV6-1 and J is TRBJ2-3; D possibly matches TRBD1 or TRBD2 (6 bases each). The specimen was CD8+ T cells from the center of a lung tumor. CDR3 coding DNA: TGTGCCAGGGGCGTCGGGGGCTGCGACGCAGAGACGCAGTATTTT. Amino acid sequence: CARGVGGCDAETQYF.